This T cell receptor (beta chain) was sequenced during a study of spatial heterogeneity in lung cancer. Germline V gene data show CDR1 as KGHDR and CDR2 as SFDVKD. The CDR3 spans 12 residues. V lost 6 bases to trimming and J lost 4 bases, with 7 bases between them. This sample's time point: sample taken at primary tumor resection. Samples were donated by 72 untreated early-stage non-small cell lung cancer patients. Frozen PBMC, nontumor lung or tumor provided whole RNA, which was sequenced unsorted. TCRdb reprocessed the 5' RACE reads via MiXCR and lists one record per CDR3 protein. This sample carries approximately 17,000 distinct CDR3 sequences, 6% to 9% of them seen once, and the ten largest clones take roughly 25%. Study-level results: Counts that tracked tumor mutation counts were those of expanded intratumoral alpha and beta TCRs.

This clonotype was detected ten times or more. Its antigen is still unknown. Sequenced material: lung tumor tissue, taken at surgery. This sequence was found in a male donor with early-stage non-small cell lung cancer. This sequence joins TRBV24-1 and TRBJ2-3; no firm D call. Here the CDR3 reads CATSSVADTQYF. DNA of the CDR3: TGTGCCACCAGTTCGGTGGCAGATACGCAGTATTTT.